The clone carrying this T cell receptor beta chain was seen many times. From around 0.4 ug of RNA, a library with molecular barcoded alpha/delta and beta/gamma adaptors was made. TCRdb re-called the reads through MiXCR, storing one row per CDR3 protein. Of fewer than 150,000 distinct CDR3 sequences in the sample, 10% to 15% were seen once. The entry originates in a study of read filtering for tumor transcriptome and immune sequencing. Germline lookup yields CDR1 MNHNY and CDR2 SVGAGI (reference sequence). V lost 3 bases and J lost 7, with 18 bases in between. There are 15 residues in the CDR3. Sequences were obtained from a population of CD138-negative cells sorted from bone marrow. The V gene is TRBV6-6, the J gene TRBJ1-1, with a weak D call TRBD1 (6 bases). The clonotype comes from a donor aged 40 or older with multiple myeloma. The CDR3 bases are TGTGCCAGCAGTTATTCCGGGGGGCGAGGGGATGAAGCTTTCTTT. Amino acids: CASSYSGGRGDEAFF.